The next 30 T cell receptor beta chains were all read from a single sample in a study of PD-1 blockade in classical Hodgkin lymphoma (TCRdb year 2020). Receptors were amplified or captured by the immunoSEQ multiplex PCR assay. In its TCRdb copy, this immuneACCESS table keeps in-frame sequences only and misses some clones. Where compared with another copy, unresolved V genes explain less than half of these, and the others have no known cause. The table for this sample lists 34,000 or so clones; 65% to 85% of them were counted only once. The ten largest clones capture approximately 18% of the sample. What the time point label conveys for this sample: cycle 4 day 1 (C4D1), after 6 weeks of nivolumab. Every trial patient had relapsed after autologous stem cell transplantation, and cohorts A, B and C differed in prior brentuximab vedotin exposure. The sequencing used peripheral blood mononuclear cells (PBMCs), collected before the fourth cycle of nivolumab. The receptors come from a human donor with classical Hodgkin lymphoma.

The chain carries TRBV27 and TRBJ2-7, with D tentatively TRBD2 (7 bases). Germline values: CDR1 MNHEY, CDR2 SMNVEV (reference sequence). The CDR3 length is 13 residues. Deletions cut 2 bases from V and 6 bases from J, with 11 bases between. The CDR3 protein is CASSLGGGREQYF. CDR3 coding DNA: TGTGCCAGCAGTTTAGGGGGGGGGCGCGAGCAGTACTTC.

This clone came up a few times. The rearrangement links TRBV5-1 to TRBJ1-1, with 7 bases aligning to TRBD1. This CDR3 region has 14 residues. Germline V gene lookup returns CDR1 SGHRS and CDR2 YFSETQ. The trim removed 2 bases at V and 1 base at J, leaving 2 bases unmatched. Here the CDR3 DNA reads TGCGCCAGCAGCTTAGGGGACAGGAACACTGAAGCTTTCTTT. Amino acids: CASSLGDRNTEAFF.

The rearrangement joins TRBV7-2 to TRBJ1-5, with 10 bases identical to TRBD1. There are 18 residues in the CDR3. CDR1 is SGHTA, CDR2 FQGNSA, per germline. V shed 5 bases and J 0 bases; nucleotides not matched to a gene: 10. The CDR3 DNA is TGTGCCAGCAGCATCTTCCCGGGACAGGGGCGTAGCAATCAGCCCCAGCATTTT. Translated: CASSIFPGQGRSNQPQHF.

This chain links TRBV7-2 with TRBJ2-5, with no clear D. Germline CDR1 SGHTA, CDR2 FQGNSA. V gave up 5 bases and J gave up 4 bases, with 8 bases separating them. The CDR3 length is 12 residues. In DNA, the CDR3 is TGTGCCAGCAGCCAAAATGGAGAGACCCAGTACTTC. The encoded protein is CASSQNGETQYF.

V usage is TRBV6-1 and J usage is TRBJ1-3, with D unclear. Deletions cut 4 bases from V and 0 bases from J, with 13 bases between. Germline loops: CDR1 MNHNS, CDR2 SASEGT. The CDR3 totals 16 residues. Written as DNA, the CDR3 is TGTGCCAGCAGTGGGCAGAGGAGCACCTCTGGAAACACCATATATTTT. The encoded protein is CASSGQRSTSGNTIYF.

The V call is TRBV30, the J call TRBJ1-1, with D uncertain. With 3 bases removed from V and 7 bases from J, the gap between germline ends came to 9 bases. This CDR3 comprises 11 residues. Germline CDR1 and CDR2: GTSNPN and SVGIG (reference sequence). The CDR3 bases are TGTGCCTGGAGGCTTTCCTTTGAAGCTTTCTTT. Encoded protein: CAWRLSFEAFF.

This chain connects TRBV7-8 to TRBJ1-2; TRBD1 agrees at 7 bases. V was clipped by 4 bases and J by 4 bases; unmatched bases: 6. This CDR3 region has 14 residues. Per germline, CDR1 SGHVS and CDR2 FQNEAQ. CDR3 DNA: TGTGCCAGCAGCTCACAGGGGTATGGCTATGGCTACACCTTC. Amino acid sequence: CASSSQGYGYGYTF.

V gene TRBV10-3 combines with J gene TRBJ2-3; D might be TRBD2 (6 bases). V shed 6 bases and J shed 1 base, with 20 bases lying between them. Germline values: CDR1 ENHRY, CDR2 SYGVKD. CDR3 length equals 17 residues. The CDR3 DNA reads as TGTGCCATCAGAGCAGGATCCGGGACTGGGGGCACAGATACGCAGTATTTT. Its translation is CAIRAGSGTGGTDTQYF.

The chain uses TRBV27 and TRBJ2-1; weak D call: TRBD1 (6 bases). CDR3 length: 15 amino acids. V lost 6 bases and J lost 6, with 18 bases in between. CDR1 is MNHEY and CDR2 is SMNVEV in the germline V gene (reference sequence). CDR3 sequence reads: CASSPEKDSFNEQFF. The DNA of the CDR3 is TGTGCCAGCAGCCCGGAAAAGGACAGCTTCAATGAGCAGTTCTTC.

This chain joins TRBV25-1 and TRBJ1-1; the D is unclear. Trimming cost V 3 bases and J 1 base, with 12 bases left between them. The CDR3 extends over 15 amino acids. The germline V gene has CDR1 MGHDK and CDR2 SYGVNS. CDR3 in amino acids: CASSDLRERNTEAFF. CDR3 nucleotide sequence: TGTGCCAGCAGTGATCTCCGAGAGAGGAACACTGAAGCTTTCTTT.

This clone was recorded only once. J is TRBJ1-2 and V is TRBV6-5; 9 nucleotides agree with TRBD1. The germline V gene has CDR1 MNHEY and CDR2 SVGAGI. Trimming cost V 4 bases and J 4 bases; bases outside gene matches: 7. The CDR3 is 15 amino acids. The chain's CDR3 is CASSSQGAGGYGYTF. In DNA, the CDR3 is TGTGCCAGCAGTTCACAGGGGGCCGGGGGCTATGGCTACACCTTC.

In DNA, the CDR3 is TGTGCCAGCAGCTTAGGGACAACTCAAGCTTTCTTT. This codes for CASSLGTTQAFF. J is TRBJ1-1 and V is TRBV7-6, with D possibly being TRBD1 (5 bases). With 1 base removed from V and 9 bases from J, the gap between germline ends came to 9 bases. From germline, CDR1 is SGHVS and CDR2 FNYEAQ. CDR3 size: 12 residues.

The DNA of the CDR3 is TGTGCCAGCAGCCGGGACAGGGGTAGATCTGGAAACACCATATATTTT. It codes for CASSRDRGRSGNTIYF. This sequence joins TRBV7-8 and TRBJ1-3, with 10 bases matching TRBD1. This CDR3 has 16 residues. CDR1 and CDR2 from the germline V gene are SGHVS and FQNEAQ. Unmatched junction bases numbered 5, after V lost 5 bases and J lost 1 base.

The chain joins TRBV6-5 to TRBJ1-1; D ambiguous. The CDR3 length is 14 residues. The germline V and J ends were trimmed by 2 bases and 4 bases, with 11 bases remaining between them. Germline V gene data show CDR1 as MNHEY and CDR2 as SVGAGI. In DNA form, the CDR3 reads TGTGCCAGCAGTTACGGGCAAGGGTTCACTGAAGCTTTCTTT. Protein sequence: CASSYGQGFTEAFF.

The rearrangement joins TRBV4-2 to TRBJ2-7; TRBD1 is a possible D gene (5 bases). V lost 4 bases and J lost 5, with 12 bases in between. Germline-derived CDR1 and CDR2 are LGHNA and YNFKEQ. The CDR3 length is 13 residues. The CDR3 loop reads CASSPAWGNEQYF. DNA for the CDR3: TGTGCCAGCAGCCCTGCCTGGGGCAACGAGCAGTACTTC.

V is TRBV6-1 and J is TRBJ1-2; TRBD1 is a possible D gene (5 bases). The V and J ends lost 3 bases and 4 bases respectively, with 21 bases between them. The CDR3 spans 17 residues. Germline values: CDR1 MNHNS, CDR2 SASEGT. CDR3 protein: CASSEALRGPALYGYTF. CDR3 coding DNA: TGTGCCAGCAGTGAGGCACTAAGGGGACCCGCTCTCTATGGCTACACCTTC.

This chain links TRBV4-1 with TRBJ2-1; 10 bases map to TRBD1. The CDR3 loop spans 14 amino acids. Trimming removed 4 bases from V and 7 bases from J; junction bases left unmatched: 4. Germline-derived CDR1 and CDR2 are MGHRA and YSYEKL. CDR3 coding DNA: TGCGCCAGCAGCCGCGGACAGGGGGGTAATGAGCAGTTCTTC. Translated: CASSRGQGGNEQFF.

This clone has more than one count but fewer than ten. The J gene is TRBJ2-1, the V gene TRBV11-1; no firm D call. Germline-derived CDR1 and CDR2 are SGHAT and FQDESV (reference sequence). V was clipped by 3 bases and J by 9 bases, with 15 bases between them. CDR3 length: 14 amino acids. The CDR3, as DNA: TGTGCCAGCAGCTTGGCGGTAGAAAGTGGTGAGCAGTTCTTC. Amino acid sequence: CASSLAVESGEQFF.

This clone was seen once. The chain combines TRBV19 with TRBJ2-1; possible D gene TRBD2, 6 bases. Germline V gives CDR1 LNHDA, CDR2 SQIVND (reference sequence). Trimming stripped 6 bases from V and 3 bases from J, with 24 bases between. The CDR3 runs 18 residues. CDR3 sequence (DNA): TGTGCCAGTAGGAGTATATGGGGACTGGGGAGAAACTACAATGAGCAGTTCTTC. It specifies CASRSIWGLGRNYNEQFF.

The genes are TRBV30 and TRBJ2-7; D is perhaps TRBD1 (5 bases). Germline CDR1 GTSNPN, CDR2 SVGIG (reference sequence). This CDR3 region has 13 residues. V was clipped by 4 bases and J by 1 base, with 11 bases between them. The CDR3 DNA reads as TGTGCCTGGACGGCAGGGTCGTCCTACGAGCAGTACTTC. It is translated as CAWTAGSSYEQYF.

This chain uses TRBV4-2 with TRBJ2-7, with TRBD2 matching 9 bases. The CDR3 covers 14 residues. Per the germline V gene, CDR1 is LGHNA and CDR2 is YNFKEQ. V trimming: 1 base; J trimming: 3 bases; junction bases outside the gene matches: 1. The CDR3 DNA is TGTGCCAGCAGCCAAGTAGCGGGAGACTACGAGCAGTACTTC. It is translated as CASSQVAGDYEQYF.

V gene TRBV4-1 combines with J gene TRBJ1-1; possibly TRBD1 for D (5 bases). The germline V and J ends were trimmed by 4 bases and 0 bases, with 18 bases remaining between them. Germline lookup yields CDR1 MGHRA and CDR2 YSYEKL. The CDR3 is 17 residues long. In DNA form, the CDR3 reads TGCGCCAGCAGCCCCCGACCCCCGACAGAGATGAACACTGAAGCTTTCTTT. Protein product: CASSPRPPTEMNTEAFF.

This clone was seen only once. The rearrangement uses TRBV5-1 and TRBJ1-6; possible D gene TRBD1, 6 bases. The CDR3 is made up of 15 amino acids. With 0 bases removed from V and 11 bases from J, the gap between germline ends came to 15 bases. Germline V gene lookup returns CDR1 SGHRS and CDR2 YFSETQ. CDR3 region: CASSLVGGQLTPLHF. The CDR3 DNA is TGCGCCAGCAGCTTGGTGGGGGGCCAATTGACACCCCTCCACTTT.

Here the CDR3 DNA reads TGTGCCAGCAGCTGGGGGAGAAGGACAGGGGCGAATAACTATGGCTACACCTTC. Protein sequence: CASSWGRRTGANNYGYTF. V gene TRBV11-2 combines with J gene TRBJ1-2, with 9 bases matching TRBD1. Germline CDR1 reads SGHAT; CDR2 reads FQNNGV. This CDR3 region has 18 residues. With 4 bases clipped from V and 1 base from J, the junction kept 13 bases outside the gene matches. The whole variable domain, filled in from reference TRBV11-2 and TRBJ1-2, reads EAGVAQSPRYKIIEKRQSVAFWCNPISGHATLYWYQQILGQGPKLLIQFQNNGVVDDSQLPKDRFSAERLKGVDSTLKIQPAKLEDSAVYLCASSWGRRTGANNYGYTFGSGTRLTVV.

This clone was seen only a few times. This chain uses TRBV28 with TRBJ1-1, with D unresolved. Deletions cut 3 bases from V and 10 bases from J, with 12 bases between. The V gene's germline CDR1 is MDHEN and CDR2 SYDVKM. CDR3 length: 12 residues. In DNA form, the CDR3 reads TGTGCCAGCAGTTTGGGTCCCGGCGGAGCTTTCTTT. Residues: CASSLGPGGAFF.

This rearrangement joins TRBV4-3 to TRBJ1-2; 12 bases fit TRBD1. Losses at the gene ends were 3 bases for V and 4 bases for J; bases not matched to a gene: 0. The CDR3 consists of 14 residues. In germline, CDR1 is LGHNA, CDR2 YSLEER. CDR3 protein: CASSQGQGAYGYTF. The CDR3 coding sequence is TGCGCCAGCAGCCAGGGACAGGGGGCCTATGGCTACACCTTC.

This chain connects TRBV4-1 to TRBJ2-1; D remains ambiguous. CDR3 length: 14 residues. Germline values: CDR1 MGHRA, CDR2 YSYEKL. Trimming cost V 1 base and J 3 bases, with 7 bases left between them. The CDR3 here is CASSQGVSYNEQFF. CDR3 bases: TGCGCCAGCAGCCAAGGGGTTAGCTACAATGAGCAGTTCTTC.

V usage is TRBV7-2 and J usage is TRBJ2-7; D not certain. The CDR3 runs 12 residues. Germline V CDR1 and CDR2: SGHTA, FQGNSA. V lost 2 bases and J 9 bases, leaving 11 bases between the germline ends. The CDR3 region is CASSLYENPQYF. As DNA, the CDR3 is TGTGCCAGCAGCTTATACGAAAACCCGCAGTACTTC.

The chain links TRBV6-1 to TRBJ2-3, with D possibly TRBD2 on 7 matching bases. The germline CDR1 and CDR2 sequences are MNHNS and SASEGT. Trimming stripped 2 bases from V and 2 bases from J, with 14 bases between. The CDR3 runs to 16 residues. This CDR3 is CASSELRGLNTDTQYF. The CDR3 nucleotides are TGTGCCAGCAGTGAATTGCGGGGGCTCAACACAGATACGCAGTATTTT.

CDR3 bases: TGCGCCAGCAGTTCGGGCCGAGGGAGAGAAGAGACCCAGTACTTC. As protein: CASSSGRGREETQYF. The chain recombines TRBV5-1 with TRBJ2-5, with D perhaps matching TRBD2 (5 bases). Germline CDR1 SGHRS, CDR2 YFSETQ. Trimming removed 5 bases from V and 3 bases from J, with 17 bases in between. This CDR3 has 15 amino acids. Supplemented by reference TRBV5-1 and TRBJ2-5, the full variable domain reads KAGVTQTPRYLIKTRGQQVTLSCSPISGHRSVSWYQQTPGQGLQFLFEYFSETQRNKGNFPGRFSGRQFSNSRSEMNVSTLELGDSALYLCASSSGRGREETQYFGPGTRLLVL.